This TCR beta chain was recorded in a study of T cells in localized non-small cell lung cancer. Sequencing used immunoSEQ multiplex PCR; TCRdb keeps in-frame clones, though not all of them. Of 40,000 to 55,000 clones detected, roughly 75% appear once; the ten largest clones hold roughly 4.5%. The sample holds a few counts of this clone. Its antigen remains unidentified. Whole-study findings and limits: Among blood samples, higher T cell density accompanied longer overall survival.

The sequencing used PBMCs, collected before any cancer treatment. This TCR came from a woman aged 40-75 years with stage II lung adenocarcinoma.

CDR3 nucleotides: TGCGCCAGCAGCCAAGATTGGGCGGGGATTGTGCATAGATTGGACACTGAAGCTTTCTTT. Its protein is CASSQDWAGIVHRLDTEAFF. The chain couples TRBV4-3 to TRBJ1-1; D gene ambiguous. V lost 0 bases, J lost 3 bases, and 26 bases lay in between. The CDR3 runs to 20 residues. Germline V gene lookup returns CDR1 LGHNA and CDR2 YSLEER.